This is a list of T cell receptor beta chains from one sample in a study of T cells in Graves' hyperthyroidism and ophthalmopathy. MiXCR was run by TCRdb on the multiplex PCR reads, yielding one entry per CDR3 protein. Here the sample spans fewer than 400,000 distinct CDR3 sequences, 16% being singletons. Sequencing input: blood. The receptors here all came from a young man with Graves' hyperthyroidism. The CDR3 runs from the conserved cysteine through the conserved F or W. A D gene is named only where the DNA matches it firmly. Rows give clone size only sometimes, using once, few, many, or a class for an expanded clone.

j_gene | d_gene | abundance | v_gene | CDR3aa | CDR3nt
TRBJ2-3 | TRBD2 | . | TRBV7-2 | CASSRGLAGAADTQYF | TGTGCCAGCAGCAGAGGACTAGCGGGAGCTGCAGATACGCAGTATTTT
TRBJ2-1 | TRBD2 | few | TRBV3-1 | CASSPTSGRWNEQFF | TGTGCCAGCAGCCCCACTAGCGGTAGGTGGAATGAGCAGTTCTTC
TRBJ2-7 | TRBD2 | . | TRBV10-3 | CATGTSVHEQYF | TGTGCCACCGGGACTAGCGTCCACGAGCAGTACTTC
TRBJ2-7 | . | many | TRBV2 | CASSIQLAIEQYF | TGTGCCAGCAGTATTCAACTAGCCATCGAGCAGTACTTC
TRBJ2-7 | . | few | TRBV7-9 | CASSLGVGWEGTYEQYF | TGTGCCAGCAGCTTAGGGGTCGGGTGGGAAGGGACCTACGAGCAGTACTTC
TRBJ2-7 | . | many | TRBV12-3/TRBV12-4 | CASSFGGHEQYF | TGTGCCAGCAGTTTTGGAGGCCACGAGCAGTACTTC
TRBJ2-1 | TRBD1 | . | TRBV7-9 | CASSLDRVKFF | TGTGCCAGCAGTCTGGACAGGGTTAAGTTCTTC
TRBJ1-3 | TRBD1 | many | TRBV20-1 | CSARAAGGSPGNTIYF | TGCAGTGCTAGGGCGGCAGGGGGCTCTCCTGGAAACACCATATATTTT
TRBJ1-1 | TRBD1 | . | TRBV10-3 | CAIREGGPHTEAFF | TGTGCCATCAGAGAAGGGGGCCCCCACACTGAAGCTTTCTTT
TRBJ1-2 | TRBD1 | . | TRBV7-9 | CAFSQGTGYGYTF | TGTGCCTTTTCCCAAGGGACAGGGTATGGCTACACCTTC
TRBJ2-5 | TRBD2 | many | TRBV24-1 | CATSDGGLGGRSQETQYF | TGTGCCACCAGTGATGGGGGCTTAGGCGGGAGGTCTCAAGAGACCCAGTACTTC
TRBJ2-7 | TRBD1 | many | TRBV18 | CASSATGGENEQYF | TGTGCCAGCTCAGCGACAGGGGGTGAAAACGAGCAGTACTTC
TRBJ1-5 | TRBD1 | . | TRBV12-3/TRBV12-4 | CASSPEQGASNQPQHF | TGTGCCAGCAGTCCGGAACAGGGGGCTAGCAATCAGCCCCAGCATTTT
TRBJ1-2 | . | . | TRBV6-1 | CASSLQGDYGYTF | TGTGCCAGCAGTTTACAGGGAGACTATGGCTACACCTTC
TRBJ2-3 | TRBD1 | . | TRBV7-8 | CASSLGDSSNQPQYF | TGTGCCAGCAGCTTAGGGGACAGCTCAAATCAGCCCCAGTATTTT
TRBJ2-7 | . | many | TRBV2 | CASKGDTYEQYF | TGTGCCAGCAAAGGGGACACCTACGAGCAGTACTTC
TRBJ1-5 | . | . | TRBV20-1 | CSARDYLRGIGDAQNSNQPQHF | TGCAGTGCTAGAGATTACTTGAGAGGTATAGGGGACGCACAAAATAGCAATCAGCCCCAGCATTTT
TRBJ2-1 | TRBD2 | many | TRBV5-1 | CASSLLAGDLNEQFF | TGCGCCAGCAGCTTACTAGCGGGAGACCTAAATGAGCAGTTCTTC
TRBJ2-7 | TRBD2 | many | TRBV20-1 | CSASRTSGYEQYF | TGCAGTGCCAGCCGGACTAGCGGGTACGAGCAGTACTTC
TRBJ2-5 | . | few | TRBV29-1 | CSVVGVQETQYF | TGCAGCGTTGTAGGAGTCCAAGAGACCCAGTACTTC
TRBJ1-5 | . | few | TRBV18 | CASSPQVLPSNQPQHF | TGTGCCAGCTCACCACAGGTGCTGCCAAGCAATCAGCCCCAGCATTTT
TRBJ2-3 | . | few | TRBV13 | CASSLSPPAGTDTQYF | TGTGCCAGCAGCTTATCCCCCCCTGCGGGAACAGATACGCAGTATTTT
TRBJ1-5 | TRBD1 | . | TRBV5-1 | CASRAPGTGLDQPQHF | TGCGCCAGCAGAGCACCCGGGACAGGGCTTGATCAGCCCCAGCATTTT
TRBJ1-1 | . | many | TRBV3-1 | CASSQASGLTFF | TGTGCCAGCAGCCAAGCAAGCGGATTAACTTTCTTT
TRBJ1-1 | TRBD1 | many | TRBV11-2 | CASSRPGGTEAFF | TGTGCCAGCAGCCGGCCAGGGGGCACTGAAGCTTTCTTT
TRBJ2-3 | . | many | TRBV28 | CASTLSSPGLSTDTQYF | TGTGCCAGCACCCTTTCCTCTCCGGGACTGAGCACAGATACGCAGTATTTT
TRBJ1-2 | . | many | TRBV6-1 | CASSAEGNGYGYTF | TGTGCCAGCAGTGCCGAAGGGAATGGGTATGGCTACACCTTC
TRBJ1-5 | . | many | TRBV5-1 | CASSPYQPQHF | TGCGCCAGCAGCCCGTATCAGCCCCAGCATTTT